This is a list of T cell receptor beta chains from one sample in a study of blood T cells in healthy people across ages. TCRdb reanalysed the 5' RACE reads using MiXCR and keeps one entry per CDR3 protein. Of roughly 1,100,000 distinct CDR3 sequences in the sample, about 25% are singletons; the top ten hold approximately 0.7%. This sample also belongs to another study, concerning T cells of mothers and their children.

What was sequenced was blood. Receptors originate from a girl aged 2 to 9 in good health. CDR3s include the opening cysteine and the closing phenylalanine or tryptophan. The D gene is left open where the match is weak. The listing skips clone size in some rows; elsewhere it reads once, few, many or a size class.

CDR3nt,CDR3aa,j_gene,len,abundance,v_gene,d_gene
TGTGCCACCAGTGGTGGTCAGGGGGTGGAGGAGACCCAGTACTTC,CATSGGQGVEETQYF,TRBJ2-5,15,few,TRBV24-1,TRBD1
TGTGCCAGCAGTTTATCCGGGGGGCTCTACGAGCAGTACTTC,CASSLSGGLYEQYF,TRBJ2-7,14,many,TRBV12-3/TRBV12-4,-
TGTGCCATCAGTGGGGACATCCACGAGCAGTACTTC,CAISGDIHEQYF,TRBJ2-7,12,few,TRBV10-3,-
TGTGCCAGCAGCTGGATGCGTGGGGGGAGCACAGATACGCAGCATTTT,CASSWMRGGSTDTQHF,TRBJ1-5,16,-,TRBV5-6,-
TGTGCCAGCAGCCCAGGGACAGCTTATGGCTACACCTTC,CASSPGTAYGYTF,TRBJ1-2,13,many,TRBV3-1,TRBD1
TGTGCCAGCAGCTTCGATCTTACAGGGCTCGGGGGCTACACCTTC,CASSFDLTGLGGYTF,TRBJ1-2,15,-,TRBV9,-
TGTGCCAGCAGTTTTTTCCCAGGGGGGCTGGGCGGCTACACCTTC,CASSFFPGGLGGYTF,TRBJ1-2,15,-,TRBV27,TRBD1
TGTGCCAGCAGCACCCCCAGGGGTTCGAACGAGCAGTACTTC,CASSTPRGSNEQYF,TRBJ2-7,14,-,TRBV28,-
TGTGCCAGTGAATTAGCGGGAGGGCCATCTGTGGAGCAGTTCTTC,CASELAGGPSVEQFF,TRBJ2-1,15,few,TRBV28,TRBD2
TGTGCCAGCAGTGACCCCCCTGGGTCTGAAGCTTTCTTT,CASSDPPGSEAFF,TRBJ1-1,13,few,TRBV6-4,-
TGTGCCAGCAGTCCGGGACTAGCGGGAGGGGGATCTTACAATGAGCAGTTCTTC,CASSPGLAGGGSYNEQFF,TRBJ2-1,18,-,TRBV6-1,TRBD2
TGTGCCGGCAGCTTAGTACTGGCGGGAGATACGCAGTATTTT,CAGSLVLAGDTQYF,TRBJ2-3,14,few,TRBV7-9,-
TGTGCCAGCAGCCTCCTCGAAAGCAATCAGCCCCAGCATTTT,CASSLLESNQPQHF,TRBJ1-5,14,-,TRBV7-9,-
TGCAGTGCTAGAGATACGGGGTCAGTGAACACTGAAGCTTTCTTT,CSARDTGSVNTEAFF,TRBJ1-1,15,few,TRBV20-1,-
TGTGCCACCAGTCCCCGGGGGACAGGGGGCGATGGCTACACCTTC,CATSPRGTGGDGYTF,TRBJ1-2,15,-,TRBV24-1,TRBD1
TGCAGTGTAAGGGGGTCAGGGAGGGAGACCCAGTACTTC,CSVRGSGRETQYF,TRBJ2-5,13,-,TRBV20-1,-
TGTGCCAGCAGCGAGGACCCCGAACTCAACACCGGGGAGCTGTTTTTT,CASSEDPELNTGELFF,TRBJ2-2,16,-,TRBV11-1,-